What follows are 23 T cell receptor beta chains derived from one specimen sequenced in a study of tumor-infiltrating lymphocytes in primary liver carcinoma. The researchers produced TCR beta cDNA from around 0.5 ug total RNA with a constant-region primer. TCR beta libraries came from three nested multiplex PCR rounds using slightly modified ARM-PCR. The opening two PCR rounds, around 11 cycles each, paired TRBV1-TRBV30 forward primers with a C-beta reverse primer. TCRdb processed the multiplex PCR reads anew with MiXCR; each CDR3 protein has one entry. The sample lists 20,000 to 25,000 distinct CDR3 sequences; approximately 79% were seen once. Starting material for RNA and DNA co-extraction consisted of about 17-30 mg of unsorted bulk tissue. Sequenced: liver tumor tissue from sampling region 1. This sample's subset: tumor region T1, superior pole. The receptors stem from a woman aged 25-40 years with primary liver carcinoma and hepatitis B virus infection.

This CDR3 reads CVNSLGLFNEQFF. CDR3 coding DNA: TGTGTTAACAGTTTAGGGTTATTCAATGAGCAGTTCTTC. The V and J genes are TRBV12-3 or TRBV12-4 and TRBJ2-1, with no clear D. There are 13 residues in the CDR3.

Concerning this clonotype: A junction end diverges from the germline sequence, so it may reflect a read error. The V call is TRBV6-2 or TRBV6-3, the J call TRBJ1-2; D ambiguous. Germline CDR1 is MNHEY and CDR2 is SVGEGT. The CDR3 length is 12 residues. The CDR3 region has the DNA TGTGCCAGAAGTCACGCGTACTATGGTTACACCTTC. Encoded protein: CARSHAYYGYTF.

As concerns this clonotype: A junction boundary mismatches the germline segment, possibly from a read error. The chain recombines TRBV6-5 with TRBJ1-2, with 8 nucleotides matching TRBD1. The CDR3 consists of 14 residues. Germline V gene sequence: CDR1 MNHEY, CDR2 SVGAGI. The CDR3 nucleotides read TGTGCCAGCAGTTATAACGGACAGGGTAGCCGCTACACATTC. Protein: CASSYNGQGSRYTF.

The V call is TRBV24-1, the J call TRBJ2-1; D is undetermined. The germline gives CDR1 KGHDR, CDR2 SFDVKD. This CDR3 spans 13 amino acids. Deletions cut 9 bases from V and 7 bases from J, with 15 bases between. The CDR3 DNA reads as TGTGCCACCCTTGACGTTAATGGAAATGAGCAGTTCTTC. Translated: CATLDVNGNEQFF.

The chain uses TRBV5-4 and TRBJ2-7; D remains unclear. V was trimmed by 0 bases and J by 5 bases, leaving 9 bases between them. Germline values: CDR1 SGHNT, CDR2 YYREEE (reference sequence). The CDR3 is 13 residues long. The CDR3 DNA sequence: TGTGCCAGCAGCTTGGGTCAAGGAGACGAGCAGTACTTC. Its protein product is CASSLGQGDEQYF.

This clonotype is medium-sized by share. Written as DNA, the CDR3 is TGTGCCAGCAGTTACTGGGGACGACTAGCGGGAGCGGGGCCTTACAATGAGCAGTTCTTC. Translating it yields CASSYWGRLAGAGPYNEQFF. The V call is TRBV6-2 or TRBV6-3, the J call TRBJ2-1, with 12 bases aligning to TRBD2. V trimming: 1 base; J trimming: 4 bases; junction bases outside the gene matches: 14. Germline-derived CDR1 and CDR2 are MNHEY and SVGEGT. The CDR3 has 20 residues.

The V and J genes are TRBV11-1 and TRBJ2-2; no clear D gene. Germline V gives CDR1 SGHAT, CDR2 FQDESV (reference sequence). V was cut by 4 bases and J by 3 bases, with 12 bases left in between. The CDR3 consists of 15 residues. In DNA form, the CDR3 reads TGTGCCAGCAGCTCAGCAAACACACACACCGGGGAGCTGTTTTTT. It yields the protein CASSSANTHTGELFF.

Details on this clonotype: The junction does not match germline at one end; this may be a read error. In DNA, the CDR3 is TGTGCCAGCAGCAGCCTCGGGATAGGGAGCGAGCAGTGCTTC. Protein sequence: CASSSLGIGSEQCF. V usage is TRBV11-2 and J usage is TRBJ2-7, with D possibly TRBD2 on 5 matching bases. This CDR3 has 14 residues. In germline, CDR1 is SGHAT, CDR2 FQNNGV.

Comments on this clonotype: Since the CDR3 does not end with the conserved phenylalanine or tryptophan, this likely comes from a read error. No DNA is shown, since the ends of the CDR3 on it are uncertain; the CDR3 is the one TCRdb lists. The chain couples TRBV7-9 to TRBJ1-2; no DNA check was done on the table's D call, TRBD1. The CDR3 is made up of 16 amino acids, end residues included. In germline, CDR1 is SEHNR, CDR2 FQNEAQ (reference sequence). CDR3: CASSLASRGQTDGYIL.

Remarks on this clonotype: This likely comes from a read error, as the CDR3 has no conserved phenylalanine or tryptophan at its end. The V and J genes are TRBV7-9 and TRBJ2-3; 9 positions match TRBD2. The CDR3 runs to 16 residues. V trimming: 5 bases; J trimming: 2 bases; junction bases outside the gene matches: 8. CDR1 and CDR2 from the germline V gene are SEHNR and FQNEAQ (reference sequence). The CDR3 loop reads CASSRLLAGATDTQYL. CDR3 DNA: TGTGCCAGCAGCCGATTATTAGCGGGAGCCACAGATACGCAGTATTTA.

This clonotype was found a few times. This chain connects TRBV4-3 to TRBJ2-1; D unclear. Germline loops: CDR1 LGHNA, CDR2 YSLEER. The CDR3 extends over 16 amino acids. V was cut by 3 bases and J by 1 base, with 13 bases left in between. CDR3 in amino acids: CASSHDALSSYNEQFF. The CDR3 bases are TGCGCCAGCAGCCATGATGCATTAAGTTCCTACAATGAGCAGTTCTTC.

In regard to this clonotype: Given the absence of the conserved phenylalanine or tryptophan at the CDR3 end, a read error is likely. The rearrangement joins TRBV6-1 to TRBJ2-7; 10 bases fit TRBD2. The CDR3 sequence is 14 residues long. Germline V gene data show CDR1 as MNHNS and CDR2 as SASEGT. In nucleotides, the CDR3 is TGTGCCGGCAGTAACCTAGCGGGAGTGTGCGAGCAGTACTCC. This encodes CAGSNLAGVCEQYS.

This clonotype was detected once. Relative to the germline gene, one junction end is altered; a read error may explain this. This chain links TRBV14 with TRBJ1-2; D is unclear. The CDR3 consists of 13 residues. Looked up from germline, CDR1 is SGHDN and CDR2 is FVKESK. The CDR3 region is CASSQTRNYSYTF. CDR3 DNA sequence: TGTGCTAGCAGCCAAACTAGAAACTATAGCTACACGTTC.

Concerning this clonotype itself: A read error is possible here, since a much larger clone lies one base away. V usage is TRBV29-1 and J usage is TRBJ2-7; D remains unclear. Trimming stripped 4 bases from V and 5 bases from J, with 15 bases between. The V gene's germline CDR1 is SQVTM and CDR2 ANQGSEA. The CDR3 consists of 13 residues. The CDR3: CSVGSCASHEQYF. Written as DNA, the CDR3 is TGCAGCGTTGGAAGCTGTGCGTCCCACGAGCAGTACTTC.

V usage is TRBV10-3 and J usage is TRBJ2-5; no clear D. Trimming left V 2 bases short and J 6 bases short, with 16 bases between. The CDR3 covers 15 residues. Germline values: CDR1 ENHRY, CDR2 SYGVKD. Here the CDR3 DNA reads TGTGCCATCAGTGAGCCGGCCACCAGACAAAAGACCCAGTACTTC. It translates to CAISEPATRQKTQYF.

A word on this clonotype: At one end the junction does not follow the germline gene, possibly because of a read error. The V gene is TRBV11-2, the J gene TRBJ2-2; no firm D call. The CDR3 has 15 residues. Germline-derived CDR1 and CDR2 are SGHAT and FQNNGV. The CDR3 is CASNLDRTVTWELFF. For the CDR3, the DNA is TGTGCCAGCAACTTAGATCGGACCGTAACCTGGGAGCTGTTTTTT.

This clonotype showed up just a few times. One junction end disagrees with the germline gene, perhaps due to a read error. The V gene is TRBV7-8, the J gene TRBJ2-1, with 7 bases aligning to TRBD1. CDR1 and CDR2 (germline): SGHVS, FQNEAQ. The CDR3 runs 16 residues. The CDR3 reads CANSLGRGRGQSEQFF. CDR3 DNA sequence: TGTGCCAACAGCTTAGGCCGGGGCAGGGGACAGAGTGAGCAGTTCTTC.

J is TRBJ2-3 and V is TRBV20-1; no reliable D call. The CDR3 length is 14 residues. Germline V gene data show CDR1 as DFQATT and CDR2 as SNEGSKA (reference sequence). Deletions cut 6 bases from V and 5 bases from J, with 18 bases between. CDR3 coding DNA: TGCAGTGCATATCACCTCGGGTACGGAGATACGCAGTATTTT. As protein: CSAYHLGYGDTQYF.

About this clonotype itself: An end of the junction differs from the germline gene, which may be a read error. V gene TRBV11-3 combines with J gene TRBJ1-6, with a weak D call TRBD1 (6 bases). The CDR3 length is 15 residues. The germline gives CDR1 SGHNT, CDR2 YENEEA. CDR3 DNA: TGTGCCAACAGCGTTCCGGGGGCTGGGAATTCACGCCTCCACTTT. Its translation is CANSVPGAGNSRLHF.

As to this clonotype: This is likely a read error, given that the CDR3 carries no conserved phenylalanine or tryptophan at its end. The DNA is omitted, as the CDR3 cannot be located on it reliably, and the CDR3 follows TCRdb's listing. The gene calls are TRBV11-2 and TRBJ1-2; TRBD1, the D gene given by the table, was not confirmed from the DNA. The CDR3 comprises 13 residues, both ends counted. CDR1 SGHAT and CDR2 FQNNGV come from the germline V gene. The CDR3 here is CASTQGGGGGYNV.

Points on this clonotype: One junction end does not reproduce the germline sequence, and a read error may be involved. The chain couples TRBV24-1 to TRBJ2-1; possibly TRBD1 for D (6 bases). This CDR3 comprises 13 residues. Germline loops: CDR1 KGHDR, CDR2 SFDVKD. CDR3 protein: CATPGHLDNEHFF. The CDR3 DNA follows: TGTGCCACACCGGGACATCTCGACAATGAGCACTTCTTC.

Turning to this clonotype: At one boundary the junction diverges from the germline segment, which might be a read error. This chain joins TRBV4-1 and TRBJ2-2; no firm D call. The CDR3 is 11 amino acids. Germline CDR1 MGHRA, CDR2 YSYEKL. The CDR3 DNA follows: TGCGCCAGCAGCCAAGCCGAGGAGTTGTTTTTC. It specifies CASSQAEELFF.

Notes on this clonotype: A read error may be the cause here, since a much bigger clone is one base away. The rearrangement uses TRBV4-1 and TRBJ2-3; D is unresolved. Germline lookup yields CDR1 MGHRA and CDR2 YSYEKL. Trimming stripped 0 bases from V and 5 bases from J, with 9 bases between. The CDR3 spans 14 residues. The CDR3 loop reads CASSQDRNIDTQYF. CDR3 coding DNA: TGCGCCAGCAGCCAAGATCGGAACATAGATACGCAGTATTTT.